The 13 T cell receptor beta chains given below trace back to one sample, sequenced in a study of blood T cell repertoires in COVID-19. Method: immunoSEQ multiplex PCR; TCRdb's copy keeps in-frame clones and lacks some. Of approximately 180,000 clones listed, roughly 87% are singletons. Sequencing was performed on PBMCs or T cells enriched from blood (not recorded which). These receptors all come from a woman in her thirties or forties with acute COVID-19.

The chain uses TRBV18 and TRBJ2-7, with D tentatively TRBD1 (5 bases). CDR1 is KGHSH, CDR2 LQKENI, per germline. V was cut by 0 bases and J by 2 bases, with 11 bases left in between. This CDR3 comprises 15 residues. This CDR3 is CASSPPPGFPYEQYF. The CDR3 DNA reads as TGTGCCAGCTCACCACCGCCAGGGTTCCCCTACGAGCAGTACTTC.

CDR3 DNA sequence: TGTGCCAGCAGCTTTATACTAGCGGAAGAGACCCAGTACTTC. It yields the protein CASSFILAEETQYF. The chain has TRBV5-4 and TRBJ2-5; 8 bases fit TRBD2. V lost 2 bases to trimming and J lost 3 bases; unmatched junction nucleotides: 3. CDR3 size: 14 residues. CDR1 is SGHNT and CDR2 is YYREEE in the germline V gene (reference sequence).

The V call is TRBV19, the J call TRBJ2-7; D gene unclear. CDR1 is LNHDA, CDR2 SQIVND, per germline (reference sequence). The CDR3 is made up of 13 amino acids. V lost 4 bases to trimming and J lost 7 bases, with 14 bases between them. The CDR3 reads CASSRVLLREQYF. In DNA, the CDR3 is TGTGCCAGTAGTAGGGTTCTGCTCAGGGAGCAGTACTTC.

V is TRBV6-5 and J is TRBJ1-6, with a tentative D call TRBD1 (6 bases). The CDR3 sequence is 15 residues long. V was shortened by 2 bases and J by 7 bases, with 12 bases between the two germline ends. In germline, CDR1 is MNHEY, CDR2 SVGAGI. CDR3 in amino acids: CASSYHQGKNSPLHF. The CDR3 DNA follows: TGTGCCAGCAGTTACCATCAGGGGAAGAATTCACCCCTCCACTTT.

The rearrangement uses TRBV27 and TRBJ1-1; D possibly corresponds to TRBD1 (6 bases). Germline values: CDR1 MNHEY, CDR2 SMNVEV (reference sequence). The CDR3 length is 15 residues. With 4 bases removed from V and 3 bases from J, the gap between germline ends came to 15 bases. Here the CDR3 DNA reads TGTGCCAGCAGTTGGGATGGCAGGGGATACACTGAAGCTTTCTTT. As protein: CASSWDGRGYTEAFF.

V gene TRBV5-1 combines with J gene TRBJ2-7; 7 nucleotides match TRBD2. The germline V gene has CDR1 SGHRS and CDR2 YFSETQ. The CDR3 has 12 residues. The V segment lost 5 bases and the J segment 5 bases; nucleotides outside the gene matches: 4. CDR3 protein: CASRSGMHEQYF. The CDR3 DNA is TGCGCCAGCAGAAGCGGGATGCACGAGCAGTACTTC.

The V gene is TRBV6-5, the J gene TRBJ1-1; 8 bases align to TRBD1. The CDR3 runs to 12 residues. Unmatched junction bases numbered 7, after V lost 6 bases and J lost 10 bases. Germline V gene data show CDR1 as MNHEY and CDR2 as SVGAGI. CDR3 sequence reads: CASRIDRGTAFF. CDR3 sequence (DNA): TGTGCCAGCAGGATCGACAGGGGAACAGCTTTCTTT.

The chain combines TRBV6-4 with TRBJ2-7, with a weak D call TRBD2 (5 bases). Trimming cost V 6 bases and J 4 bases, with 31 bases left between them. The germline CDR1 and CDR2 sequences are MRHNA and SNTAGT. The CDR3 has 19 residues. CDR3 sequence reads: CASSPPRTPTRGSRYEQYF. Written as DNA, the CDR3 is TGTGCCAGCAGCCCCCCACGCACCCCTACTAGAGGATCACGTTACGAGCAGTACTTC.

The chain joins TRBV7-9 to TRBJ1-5; D is unclear. The CDR3 is 13 amino acids. The germline gives CDR1 SEHNR, CDR2 FQNEAQ (reference sequence). Trimming shortened V by 6 bases and J by 5 bases, and 11 bases separated the two germline ends. The CDR3 DNA reads TGTGCCAGCAGTTTTTCCCCGTATCAGCCCCAGCATTTT. It translates to CASSFSPYQPQHF.

This chain connects TRBV5-5 to TRBJ2-1; a weak D match, TRBD1 (6 bases). Trimming pared 4 bases from V and 3 bases from J, leaving 11 bases between. The germline gives CDR1 SGHKS, CDR2 YYEKEE (reference sequence). This CDR3 has 14 residues. As DNA, the CDR3 is TGTGCCAGCAGCCGGGACAATCTCTACAATGAGCAGTTCTTC. This translates into CASSRDNLYNEQFF.

V gene TRBV9 combines with J gene TRBJ1-2, with 9 bases lining up with TRBD1. There are 16 residues in the CDR3. Per the germline V gene, CDR1 is SGDLS and CDR2 is YYNGEE. Unmatched junction bases numbered 14, after V lost 7 bases and J lost 4 bases. CDR3 nucleotides: TGTGCCAGCGGCCGCTCGGGACAGGGCTTCGGCTATGGCTACACCTTC. It is translated as CASGRSGQGFGYGYTF.

This chain links TRBV7-6 with TRBJ2-3; D gene ambiguous. CDR3 length: 14 residues. V shed 2 bases and J shed 6 bases, with 12 bases lying between them. The germline CDR1 and CDR2 sequences are SGHVS and FNYEAQ. CDR3 in DNA: TGTGCCAGCAGCTTACTTGGGCCATCGGATACGCAGTATTTT. This codes for CASSLLGPSDTQYF. Filled out from reference TRBV7-6 and TRBJ2-3, the complete variable domain reads GAGVSQSPRYKVTKRGQDVALRCDPISGHVSLYWYRQALGQGPEFLTYFNYEAQQDKSGLPNDRFSAERPEGSISTLTIQRTEQRDSAMYRCASSLLGPSDTQYFGPGTRLTVL.

This chain joins TRBV15 and TRBJ2-1; 11 bases fit TRBD1. CDR3 size: 16 residues. The germline CDR1 and CDR2 sequences are LNHNV and YYDKDF (reference sequence). The junction had 10 bases not matched to a gene; V was cut back by 6 bases and J by 6 bases. DNA of the CDR3: TGTGCCACCAGTTACGAGTTCGGGACAGGGGGCAATGAGCAGTTCTTC. It yields the protein CATSYEFGTGGNEQFF.